Listed here are 7 T cell receptor beta chains from one sample, sequenced in a study of blood T cells in healthy people across ages. A second 7 to 11 cycle PCR used barcoded and J-beta primers. MiXCR, run by TCRdb on the 5' RACE reads, gives a single entry per CDR3 protein. The sample holds approximately 790,000 distinct CDR3 sequences, around two thirds seen once. Sample: blood. These receptors all stem from a young man in good health.

This rearrangement joins TRBV5-1 to TRBJ2-2; no firm D call. V gave up 0 bases and J gave up 7 bases, with 16 bases separating them. CDR3 size: 16 residues. The germline V gene encodes CDR1 SGHRS and CDR2 YFSETQ. In DNA form, the CDR3 reads TGCGCCAGCAGCTTGGCATCACGGTTAAAGGGCGGGGAGCTGTTTTTT. This gives the protein CASSLASRLKGGELFF.

This clonotype was counted ten times or more. J is TRBJ2-1 and V is TRBV20-1, with 12 bases lining up with TRBD1. From germline, CDR1 is DFQATT and CDR2 SNEGSKA (reference sequence). This CDR3 has 15 residues. The trim removed 3 bases at V and 7 bases at J, leaving 7 bases unmatched. CDR3 sequence: CSASSGTGGFNEQFF. CDR3 coding DNA: TGCAGTGCTAGCTCCGGGACAGGGGGCTTTAATGAGCAGTTCTTC.

This clonotype was seen more than once but under ten times. V and J are TRBV28 and TRBJ1-3; the D gene is possibly TRBD1 (5 bases). This CDR3 spans 13 amino acids. V shed 5 bases and J shed 2 bases, with 7 bases lying between them. Per the germline V gene, CDR1 is MDHEN and CDR2 is SYDVKM. CDR3 nucleotides: TGTGCCAGCAGTGCAGGGCCTGGAAACACCATATATTTT. It encodes CASSAGPGNTIYF. Using reference TRBV28 and TRBJ1-3 for the parts outside the CDR3, the full variable domain is DVKVTQSSRYLVKRTGEKVFLECVQDMDHENMFWYRQDPGLGLRLIYFSYDVKMKEKGDIPEGYSVSREKKERFSLILESASTNQTSMYLCASSAGPGNTIYFGEGSWLTVV.

This chain links TRBV7-2 with TRBJ2-4, with 9 bases fitting TRBD1. Gene TRBJ2-7 matches the end of the DNA better, so the J call may be wrong. This CDR3 comprises 15 residues. Germline V gene sequence: CDR1 SGHTA, CDR2 FQGNSA. The CDR3 loop is CASSPWVGQGYEQYF. The CDR3 nucleotides are TGTGCCAGCAGCCCCTGGGTGGGACAGGGTTACGAGCAGTACTTC.

The rearrangement links TRBV29-1 to TRBJ1-1, with D unresolved. The CDR3 is made up of 11 amino acids. Germline CDR1 and CDR2: SQVTM and ANQGSEA. Deletions cut 3 bases from V and 3 bases from J, with 5 bases between. DNA of the CDR3: TGCAGCGTTGAGGCAGACACTGAAGCTTTCTTT. This encodes CSVEADTEAFF.

The chain links TRBV7-2 to TRBJ2-1; D is unclear. Germline V lookup: CDR1 SGHTA, CDR2 FQGNSA. The CDR3 has 15 residues. Trimming pared 3 bases from V and 4 bases from J, leaving 13 bases between. CDR3 nucleotides: TGTGCCAGCAGCTTGCACCCGGGCCAATACAATGAGCAGTTCTTC. Translating it yields CASSLHPGQYNEQFF.

This chain links TRBV27 with TRBJ1-1, with 9 bases fitting TRBD1. Per the germline V gene, CDR1 is MNHEY and CDR2 is SMNVEV (reference sequence). The CDR3 consists of 14 residues. V lost 4 bases and J lost 4; bases outside the gene matches: 4. The CDR3 DNA reads TGTGCCAGCAGTTCCAGACAGGGGGTCACTGAAGCTTTCTTT. This translates into CASSSRQGVTEAFF.